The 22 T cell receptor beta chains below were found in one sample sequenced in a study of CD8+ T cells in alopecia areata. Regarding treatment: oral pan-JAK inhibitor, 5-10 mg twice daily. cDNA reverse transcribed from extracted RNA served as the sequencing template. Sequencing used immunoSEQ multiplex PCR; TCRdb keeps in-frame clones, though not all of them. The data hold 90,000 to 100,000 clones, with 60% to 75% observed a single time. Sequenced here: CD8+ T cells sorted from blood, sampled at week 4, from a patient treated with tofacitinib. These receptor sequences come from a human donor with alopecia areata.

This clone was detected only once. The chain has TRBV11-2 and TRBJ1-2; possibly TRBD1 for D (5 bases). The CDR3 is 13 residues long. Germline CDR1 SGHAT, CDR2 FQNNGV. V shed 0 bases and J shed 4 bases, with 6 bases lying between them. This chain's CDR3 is CASSLEGVYGYTF. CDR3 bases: TGTGCCAGCAGCTTAGAGGGGGTCTATGGCTACACCTTC. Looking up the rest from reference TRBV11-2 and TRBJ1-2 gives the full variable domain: EAGVAQSPRYKIIEKRQSVAFWCNPISGHATLYWYQQILGQGPKLLIQFQNNGVVDDSQLPKDRFSAERLKGVDSTLKIQPAKLEDSAVYLCASSLEGVYGYTFGSGTRLTVV.

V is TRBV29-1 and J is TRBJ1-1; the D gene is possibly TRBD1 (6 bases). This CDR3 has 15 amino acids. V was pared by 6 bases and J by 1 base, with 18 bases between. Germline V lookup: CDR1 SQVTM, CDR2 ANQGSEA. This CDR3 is CSVRGSHITNTEAFF. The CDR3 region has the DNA TGCAGCGTCAGGGGTTCCCACATCACGAACACTGAAGCTTTCTTT. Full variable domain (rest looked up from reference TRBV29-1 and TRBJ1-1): SAVISQKPSRDICQRGTSLTIQCQVDSQVTMMFWYRQQPGQSLTLIATANQGSEATYESGFVIDKFPISRPNLTFSTLTVSNMSPEDSSIYLCSVRGSHITNTEAFFGQGTRLTVV.

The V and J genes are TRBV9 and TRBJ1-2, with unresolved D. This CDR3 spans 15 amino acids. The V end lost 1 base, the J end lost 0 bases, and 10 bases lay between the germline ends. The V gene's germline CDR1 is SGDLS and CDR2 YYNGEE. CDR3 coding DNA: TGTGCCAGCAGCGTAAATCGGCAGGCTAACTATGGCTACACCTTC. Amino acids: CASSVNRQANYGYTF.

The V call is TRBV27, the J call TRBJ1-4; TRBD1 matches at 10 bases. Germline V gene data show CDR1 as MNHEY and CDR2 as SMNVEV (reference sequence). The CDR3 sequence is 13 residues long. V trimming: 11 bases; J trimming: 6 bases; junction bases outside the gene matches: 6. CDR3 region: CACGGQGYEKLFF. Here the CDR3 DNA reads TGTGCCTGCGGGGGACAGGGGTATGAAAAACTGTTTTTT.

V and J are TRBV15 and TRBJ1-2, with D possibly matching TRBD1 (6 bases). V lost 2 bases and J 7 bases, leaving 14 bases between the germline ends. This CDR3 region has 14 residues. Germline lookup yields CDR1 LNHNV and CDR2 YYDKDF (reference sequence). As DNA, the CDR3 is TGTGCCACCAGCAGATCACAGGGATCAGGTGGCTACACCTTC. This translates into CATSRSQGSGGYTF.

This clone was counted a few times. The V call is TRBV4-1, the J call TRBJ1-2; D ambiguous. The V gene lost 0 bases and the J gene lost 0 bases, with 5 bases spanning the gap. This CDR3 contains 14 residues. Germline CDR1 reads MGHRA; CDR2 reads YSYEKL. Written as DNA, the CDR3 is TGCGCCAGCAGCCAAGAAGATCCTAACTATGGCTACACCTTC. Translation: CASSQEDPNYGYTF.

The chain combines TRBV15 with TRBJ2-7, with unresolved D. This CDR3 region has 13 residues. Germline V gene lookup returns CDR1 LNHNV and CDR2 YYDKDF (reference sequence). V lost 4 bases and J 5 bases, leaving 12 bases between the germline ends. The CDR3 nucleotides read TGTGCCACCAGCACGGATTTGGCAGACGAGCAGTACTTC. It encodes CATSTDLADEQYF.

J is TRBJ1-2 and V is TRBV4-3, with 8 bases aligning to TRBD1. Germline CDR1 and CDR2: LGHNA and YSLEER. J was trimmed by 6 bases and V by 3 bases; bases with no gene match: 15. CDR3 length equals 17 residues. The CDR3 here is CASSQAFRDRHIHGYTF. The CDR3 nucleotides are TGCGCCAGCAGCCAGGCATTCAGGGACAGGCATATTCATGGCTACACCTTC.

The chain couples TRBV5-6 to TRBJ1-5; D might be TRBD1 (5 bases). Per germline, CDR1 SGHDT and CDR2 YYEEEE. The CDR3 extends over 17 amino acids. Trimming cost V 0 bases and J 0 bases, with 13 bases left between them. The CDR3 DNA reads TGTGCCAGCAGCTTGGGCGGTCCAGGGTATAGCAATCAGCCCCAGCATTTT. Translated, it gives CASSLGGPGYSNQPQHF.

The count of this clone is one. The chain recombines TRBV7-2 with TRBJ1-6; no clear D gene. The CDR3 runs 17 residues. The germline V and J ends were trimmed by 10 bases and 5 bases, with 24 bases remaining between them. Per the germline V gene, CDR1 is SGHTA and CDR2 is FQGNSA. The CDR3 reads CATPPSEIIFNNSPLHF. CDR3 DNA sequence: TGTGCCACCCCACCCTCCGAGATCATTTTTAATAATTCACCCCTCCACTTT.

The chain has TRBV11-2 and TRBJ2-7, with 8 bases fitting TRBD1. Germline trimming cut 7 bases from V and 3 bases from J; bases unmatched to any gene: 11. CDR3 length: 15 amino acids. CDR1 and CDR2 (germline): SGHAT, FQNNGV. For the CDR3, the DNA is TGTGCCAGCACCTACCTTCCAGGGGGCCTCTACGAGCAGTACTTC. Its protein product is CASTYLPGGLYEQYF.

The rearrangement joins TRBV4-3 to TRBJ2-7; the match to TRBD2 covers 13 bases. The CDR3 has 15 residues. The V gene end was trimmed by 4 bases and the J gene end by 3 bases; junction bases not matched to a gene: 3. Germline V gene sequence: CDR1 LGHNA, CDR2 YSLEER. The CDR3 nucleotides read TGCGCCAGCAGCCCCGGGACTAGCGGGATCTACGAGCAGTACTTC. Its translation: CASSPGTSGIYEQYF.

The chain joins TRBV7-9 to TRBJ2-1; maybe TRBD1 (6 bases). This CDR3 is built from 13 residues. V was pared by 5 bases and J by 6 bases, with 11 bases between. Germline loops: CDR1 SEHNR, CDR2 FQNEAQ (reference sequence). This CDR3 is CASSQGGGNEQFF. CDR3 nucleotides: TGTGCCAGCAGCCAAGGGGGTGGCAATGAGCAGTTCTTC.

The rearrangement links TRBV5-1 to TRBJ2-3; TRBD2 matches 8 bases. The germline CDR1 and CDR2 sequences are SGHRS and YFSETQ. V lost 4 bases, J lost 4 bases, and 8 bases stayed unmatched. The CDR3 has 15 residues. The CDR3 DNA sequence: TGCGCCAGCAGCCCGGGACTAGAGGTGCCAGATACGCAGTATTTT. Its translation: CASSPGLEVPDTQYF.

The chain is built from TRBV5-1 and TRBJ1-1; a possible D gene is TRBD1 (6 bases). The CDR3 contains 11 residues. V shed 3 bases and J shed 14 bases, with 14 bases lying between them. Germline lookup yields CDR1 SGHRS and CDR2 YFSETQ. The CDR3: CASSYREFFFF. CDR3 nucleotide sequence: TGCGCCAGCAGCTACAGGGAGTTCTTCTTCTTT.

The CDR3 reads CASSLGLAGMNTGELFF. In DNA form, the CDR3 reads TGCGCCAGCAGCCTGGGACTAGCGGGGATGAACACCGGGGAGCTGTTTTTT. The genes are TRBV5-1 and TRBJ2-2; 13 bases are shared with TRBD2. The CDR3 has 17 residues. With V trimmed by 4 bases and J by 1 base, 4 bases remained unmatched. Germline V gene data show CDR1 as SGHRS and CDR2 as YFSETQ.

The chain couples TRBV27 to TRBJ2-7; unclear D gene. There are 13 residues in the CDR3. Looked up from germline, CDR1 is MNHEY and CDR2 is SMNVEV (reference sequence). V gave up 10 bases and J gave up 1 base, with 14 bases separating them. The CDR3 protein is CATAPEASYEQYF. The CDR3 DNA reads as TGTGCCACCGCACCTGAGGCGTCCTACGAGCAGTACTTC.

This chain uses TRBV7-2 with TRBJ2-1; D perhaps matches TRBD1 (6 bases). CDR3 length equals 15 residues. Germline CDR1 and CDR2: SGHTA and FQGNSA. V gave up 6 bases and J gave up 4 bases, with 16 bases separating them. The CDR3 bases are TGTGCCAGCAGTAACAGGGAGCTGGTGTACAATGAGCAGTTCTTC. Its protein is CASSNRELVYNEQFF.

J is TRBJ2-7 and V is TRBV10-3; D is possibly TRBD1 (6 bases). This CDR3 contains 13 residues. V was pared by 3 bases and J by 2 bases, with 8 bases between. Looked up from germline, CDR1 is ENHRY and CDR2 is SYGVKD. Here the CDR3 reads CAISDGGPYEQYF. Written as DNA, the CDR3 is TGTGCCATCAGTGATGGGGGCCCCTACGAGCAGTACTTC.

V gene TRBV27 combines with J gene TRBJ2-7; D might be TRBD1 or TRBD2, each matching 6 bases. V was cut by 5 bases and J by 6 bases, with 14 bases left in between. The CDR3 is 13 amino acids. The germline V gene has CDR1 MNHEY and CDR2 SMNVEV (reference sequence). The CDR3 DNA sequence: TGTGCCAGCAGTCCGGGGGCCAATTCCGAGCAGTACTTC. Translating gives CASSPGANSEQYF.

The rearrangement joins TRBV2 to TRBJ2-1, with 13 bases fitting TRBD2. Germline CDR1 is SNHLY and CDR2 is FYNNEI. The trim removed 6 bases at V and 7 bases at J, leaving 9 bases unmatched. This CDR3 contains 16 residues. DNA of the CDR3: TGTGCCAGCAGCGATGGGACTAGCGGGGTTGGGAATGAGCAGTTCTTC. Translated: CASSDGTSGVGNEQFF.

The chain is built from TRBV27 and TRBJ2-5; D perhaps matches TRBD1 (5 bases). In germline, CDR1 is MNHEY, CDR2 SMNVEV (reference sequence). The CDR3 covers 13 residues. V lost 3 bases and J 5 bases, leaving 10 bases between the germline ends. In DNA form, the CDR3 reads TGTGCCAGCAGTTTGGTGAAGGGGGAGACCCAGTACTTC. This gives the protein CASSLVKGETQYF.